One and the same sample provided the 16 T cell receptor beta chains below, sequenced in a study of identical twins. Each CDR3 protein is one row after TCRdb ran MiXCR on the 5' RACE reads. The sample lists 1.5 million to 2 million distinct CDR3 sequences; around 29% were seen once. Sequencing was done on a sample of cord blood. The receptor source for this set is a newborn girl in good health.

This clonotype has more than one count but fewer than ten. DNA for the CDR3: TGCAGTGCAGGGCAGGAACTCGACTATGGCTACACCTTC. Protein product: CSAGQELDYGYTF. The chain has TRBV20-1 and TRBJ1-2; D remains ambiguous. CDR1 is DFQATT, CDR2 SNEGSKA, per germline (reference sequence). The CDR3 consists of 13 residues. Trimming left V 6 bases short and J 3 bases short, with 14 bases between.

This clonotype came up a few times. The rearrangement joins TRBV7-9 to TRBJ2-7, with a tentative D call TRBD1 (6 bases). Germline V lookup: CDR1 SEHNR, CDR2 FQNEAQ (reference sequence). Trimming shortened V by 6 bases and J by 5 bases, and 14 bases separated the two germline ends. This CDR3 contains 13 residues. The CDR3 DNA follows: TGTGCCAGCAGTCAGACAGGAGCGGACGAGCAGTACTTC. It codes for CASSQTGADEQYF.

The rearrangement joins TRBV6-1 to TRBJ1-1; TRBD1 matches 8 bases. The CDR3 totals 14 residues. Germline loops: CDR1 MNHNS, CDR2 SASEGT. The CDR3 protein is CALVYGQGGTEAFF. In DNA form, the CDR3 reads TGTGCACTAGTCTATGGACAGGGCGGCACTGAAGCTTTCTTT.

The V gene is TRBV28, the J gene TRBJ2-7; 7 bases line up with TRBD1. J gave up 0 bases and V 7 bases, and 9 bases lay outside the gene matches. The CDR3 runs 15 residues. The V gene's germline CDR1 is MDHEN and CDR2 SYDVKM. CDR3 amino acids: CASTTGQIGSYEQYF. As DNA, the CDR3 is TGTGCCAGCACCACGGGACAGATAGGCTCCTACGAGCAGTACTTC.

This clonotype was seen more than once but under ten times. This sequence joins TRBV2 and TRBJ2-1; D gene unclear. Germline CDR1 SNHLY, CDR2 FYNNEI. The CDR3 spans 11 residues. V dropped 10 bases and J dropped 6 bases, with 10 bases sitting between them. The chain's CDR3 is CAIQASNEQFF. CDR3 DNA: TGTGCCATTCAAGCAAGCAATGAGCAGTTCTTC.

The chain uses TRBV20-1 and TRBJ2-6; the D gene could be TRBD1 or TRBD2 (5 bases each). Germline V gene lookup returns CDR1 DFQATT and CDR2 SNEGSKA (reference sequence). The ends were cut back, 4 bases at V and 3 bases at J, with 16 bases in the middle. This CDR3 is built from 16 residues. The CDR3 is CSATGTGPSGANVLTF. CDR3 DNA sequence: TGCAGTGCTACCGGGACCGGTCCCAGTGGGGCCAACGTCCTGACTTTC.

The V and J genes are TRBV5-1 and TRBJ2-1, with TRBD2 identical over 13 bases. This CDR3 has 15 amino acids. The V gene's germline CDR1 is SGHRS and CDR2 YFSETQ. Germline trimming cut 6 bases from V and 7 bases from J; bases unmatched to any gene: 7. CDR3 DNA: TGCGCCAGCACCCAACTAGCGGGGGGGCGTAATGAGCAGTTCTTC. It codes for CASTQLAGGRNEQFF. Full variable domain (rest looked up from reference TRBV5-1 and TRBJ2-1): KAGVTQTPRYLIKTRGQQVTLSCSPISGHRSVSWYQQTPGQGLQFLFEYFSETQRNKGNFPGRFSGRQFSNSRSEMNVSTLELGDSALYLCASTQLAGGRNEQFFGPGTRLTVL.

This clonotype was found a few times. The CDR3 region has the DNA TGTGCCAGCAGCGTTGCCCACGAGACCCAGTACTTC. Amino acid sequence: CASSVAHETQYF. V is TRBV5-6 and J is TRBJ2-5; no clear D gene. The CDR3 sequence is 12 residues long. V dropped 4 bases and J dropped 5 bases, with 9 bases sitting between them. Germline loops: CDR1 SGHDT, CDR2 YYEEEE.

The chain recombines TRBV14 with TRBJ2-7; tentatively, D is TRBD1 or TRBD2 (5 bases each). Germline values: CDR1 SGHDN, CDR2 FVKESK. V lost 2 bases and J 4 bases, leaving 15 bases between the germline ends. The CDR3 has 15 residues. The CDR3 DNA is TGTGCCAGCAGCCAAATTGGGGGACCGCTTTACGAGCAGTACTTC. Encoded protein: CASSQIGGPLYEQYF.

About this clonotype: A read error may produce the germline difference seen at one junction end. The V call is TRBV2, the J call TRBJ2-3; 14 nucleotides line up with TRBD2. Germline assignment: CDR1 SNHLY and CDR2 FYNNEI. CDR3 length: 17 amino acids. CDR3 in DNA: TGTGCCAGCAGGGGACTAGCGGGAGTCCCTAGCACAGATGCGCAGTATTTT. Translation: CASRGLAGVPSTDAQYF.

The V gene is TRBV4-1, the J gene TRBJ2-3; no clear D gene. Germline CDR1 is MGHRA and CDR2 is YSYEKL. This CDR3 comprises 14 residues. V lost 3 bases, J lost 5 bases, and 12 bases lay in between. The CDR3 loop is CASSHQTGLDTQYF. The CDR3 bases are TGCGCCAGCAGCCACCAGACCGGCCTAGATACGCAGTATTTT.

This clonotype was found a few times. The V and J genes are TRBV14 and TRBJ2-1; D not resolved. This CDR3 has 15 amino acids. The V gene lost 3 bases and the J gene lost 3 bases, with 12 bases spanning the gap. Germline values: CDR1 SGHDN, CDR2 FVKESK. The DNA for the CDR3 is TGTGCCAGCAGCCACCCGGAGAACGGCTACAATGAGCAGTTCTTC. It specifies CASSHPENGYNEQFF.

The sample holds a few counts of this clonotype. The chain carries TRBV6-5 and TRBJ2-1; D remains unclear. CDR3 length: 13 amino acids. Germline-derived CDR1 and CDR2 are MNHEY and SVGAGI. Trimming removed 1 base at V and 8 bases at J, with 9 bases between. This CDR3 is CASSYLVAYEQFF. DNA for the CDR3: TGTGCCAGCAGTTACTTAGTGGCGTATGAGCAGTTCTTC.

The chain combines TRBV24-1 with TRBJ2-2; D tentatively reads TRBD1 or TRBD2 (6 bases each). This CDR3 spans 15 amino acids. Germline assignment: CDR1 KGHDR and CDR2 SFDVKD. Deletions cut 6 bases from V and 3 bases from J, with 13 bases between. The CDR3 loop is CATSRGEWDTGELFF. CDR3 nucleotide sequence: TGTGCCACCAGTAGGGGGGAATGGGACACCGGGGAGCTGTTTTTT.

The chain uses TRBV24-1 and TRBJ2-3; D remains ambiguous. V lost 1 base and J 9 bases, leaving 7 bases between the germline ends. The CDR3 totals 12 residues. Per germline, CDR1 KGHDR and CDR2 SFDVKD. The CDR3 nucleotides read TGTGCCACCAGTGATTTCCACCGGACGCAGTATTTT. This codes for CATSDFHRTQYF.

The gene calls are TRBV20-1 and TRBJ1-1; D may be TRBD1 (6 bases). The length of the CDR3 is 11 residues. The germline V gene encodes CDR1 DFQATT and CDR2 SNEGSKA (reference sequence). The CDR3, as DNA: TGCAGCCCCTTCAGGGGCCGCCGAACTTTCTTT. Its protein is CSPFRGRRTFF.